This T cell receptor (beta chain) comes out of a study of Graves' ophthalmopathy and Graves' hyperthyroidism. Lactation, pregnancy, uncontrolled infections and other autoimmune diseases were all grounds for excluding patients. CDR3 length: 18 residues. V lost 0 bases to trimming and J lost 3 bases, with 22 bases between them. Germline V gene lookup returns CDR1 SGHRS and CDR2 YFSETQ. The authors amplified TCR beta CDR3 regions from RNA transcripts. HTBI-primed first-round RT-PCR preceded second-round multiplex PCR. TCRdb ran MiXCR on the multiplex PCR reads and lists one entry per CDR3 protein. The sample lists fewer than 650,000 distinct CDR3 sequences, around a fifth occurring once. There are many counts of this clonotype.

The sequencing input was peripheral blood. The clonotype comes from a woman aged 18-29 years with stable Graves' hyperthyroidism. Some clones in this sample may be carry-over from other donors' samples. The chain combines TRBV5-1 with TRBJ2-7; no reliable D call. Here the CDR3 DNA reads TGCGCCAGCAGCTTGGGGCTAACGGCATGGACGCCCCTCTACGAGCAGTACTTC. Translation gives CASSLGLTAWTPLYEQYF.